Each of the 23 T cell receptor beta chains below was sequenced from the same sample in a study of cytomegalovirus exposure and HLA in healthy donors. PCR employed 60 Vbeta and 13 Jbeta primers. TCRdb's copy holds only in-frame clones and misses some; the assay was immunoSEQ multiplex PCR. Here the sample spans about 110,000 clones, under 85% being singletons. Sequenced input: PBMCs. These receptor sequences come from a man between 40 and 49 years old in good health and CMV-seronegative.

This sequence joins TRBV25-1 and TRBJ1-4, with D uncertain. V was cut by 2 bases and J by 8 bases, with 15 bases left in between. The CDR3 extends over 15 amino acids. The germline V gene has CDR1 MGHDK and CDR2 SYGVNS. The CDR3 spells CASSEGRGIREKLFF. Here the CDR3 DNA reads TGTGCCAGCAGTGAAGGCCGGGGTATCCGGGAAAAACTGTTTTTT.

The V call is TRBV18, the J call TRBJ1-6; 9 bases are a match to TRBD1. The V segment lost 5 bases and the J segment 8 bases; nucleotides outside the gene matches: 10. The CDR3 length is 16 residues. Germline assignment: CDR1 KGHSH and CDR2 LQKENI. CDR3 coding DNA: TGTGCCAGCTCAACTAGCCGGGACAGGGTTCATTCACCCCTCCACTTT. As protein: CASSTSRDRVHSPLHF.

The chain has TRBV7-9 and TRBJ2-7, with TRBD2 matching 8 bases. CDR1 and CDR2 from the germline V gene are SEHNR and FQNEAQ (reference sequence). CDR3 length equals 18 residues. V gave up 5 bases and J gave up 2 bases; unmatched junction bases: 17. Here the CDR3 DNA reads TGTGCCAGCAGCCCAGCGGTTAGAGTAGCGGGGTTGCCCTACGAGCAGTACTTC. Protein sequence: CASSPAVRVAGLPYEQYF.

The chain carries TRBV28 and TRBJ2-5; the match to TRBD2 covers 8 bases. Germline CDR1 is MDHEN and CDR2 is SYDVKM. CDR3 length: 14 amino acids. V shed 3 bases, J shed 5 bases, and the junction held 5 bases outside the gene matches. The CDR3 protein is CASSFSGGRETQYF. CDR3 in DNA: TGTGCCAGCAGTTTTTCGGGGGGGAGGGAGACCCAGTACTTC.

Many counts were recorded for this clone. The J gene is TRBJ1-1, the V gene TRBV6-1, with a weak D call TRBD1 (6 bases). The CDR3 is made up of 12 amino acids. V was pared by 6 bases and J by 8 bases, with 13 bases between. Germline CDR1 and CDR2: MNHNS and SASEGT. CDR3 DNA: TGTGCCAGCAGAAAAACCGGACAGGAAGCTTTCTTT. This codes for CASRKTGQEAFF.

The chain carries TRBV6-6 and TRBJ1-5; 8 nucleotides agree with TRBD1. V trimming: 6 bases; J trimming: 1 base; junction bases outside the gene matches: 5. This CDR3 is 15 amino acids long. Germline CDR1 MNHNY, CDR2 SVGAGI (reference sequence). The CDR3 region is CASRPRDRSNQPQHF. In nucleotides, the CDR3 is TGTGCCAGCAGGCCGAGGGACAGGAGCAATCAGCCCCAGCATTTT.

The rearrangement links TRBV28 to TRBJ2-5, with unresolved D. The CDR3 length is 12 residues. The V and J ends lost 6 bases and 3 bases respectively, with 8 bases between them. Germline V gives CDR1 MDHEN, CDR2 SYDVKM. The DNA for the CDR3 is TGTGCCAGCAGGGCTACTAAAGAGACCCAGTACTTC. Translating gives CASRATKETQYF.

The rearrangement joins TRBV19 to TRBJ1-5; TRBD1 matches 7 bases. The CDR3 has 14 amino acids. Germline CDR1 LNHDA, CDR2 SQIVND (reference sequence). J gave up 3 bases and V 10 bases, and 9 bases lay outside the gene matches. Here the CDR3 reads CATRDRANNQPQHF. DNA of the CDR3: TGTGCCACCCGAGACAGGGCTAACAATCAGCCCCAGCATTTT.

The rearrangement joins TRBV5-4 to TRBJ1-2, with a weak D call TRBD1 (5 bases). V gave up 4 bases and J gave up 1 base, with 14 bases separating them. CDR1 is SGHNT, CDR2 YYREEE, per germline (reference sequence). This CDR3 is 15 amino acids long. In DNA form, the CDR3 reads TGTGCCAGCAGCCTCTGGGCACAGGTTAACTATGGCTACACCTTC. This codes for CASSLWAQVNYGYTF.

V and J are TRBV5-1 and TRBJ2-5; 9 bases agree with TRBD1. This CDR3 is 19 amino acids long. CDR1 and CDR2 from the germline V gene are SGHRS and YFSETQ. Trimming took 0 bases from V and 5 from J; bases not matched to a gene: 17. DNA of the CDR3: TGCGCCAGCAGCTTGGGAACAGGGGGCAAGCCCAGGGTTCTCGAGACCCAGTACTTC. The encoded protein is CASSLGTGGKPRVLETQYF.

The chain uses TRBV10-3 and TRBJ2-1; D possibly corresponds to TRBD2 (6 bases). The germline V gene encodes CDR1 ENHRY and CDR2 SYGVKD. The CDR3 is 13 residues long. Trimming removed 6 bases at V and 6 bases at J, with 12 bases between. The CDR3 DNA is TGTGCCATCAGCGACAAGGAGGGCAATGAGCAGTTCTTC. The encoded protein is CAISDKEGNEQFF.

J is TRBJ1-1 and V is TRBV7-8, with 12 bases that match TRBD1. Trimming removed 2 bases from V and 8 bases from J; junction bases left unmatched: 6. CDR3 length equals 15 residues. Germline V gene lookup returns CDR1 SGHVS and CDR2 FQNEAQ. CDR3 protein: CASSLPGQGAGEAFF. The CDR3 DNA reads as TGTGCCAGCAGCTTACCGGGACAGGGGGCAGGAGAAGCTTTCTTT.

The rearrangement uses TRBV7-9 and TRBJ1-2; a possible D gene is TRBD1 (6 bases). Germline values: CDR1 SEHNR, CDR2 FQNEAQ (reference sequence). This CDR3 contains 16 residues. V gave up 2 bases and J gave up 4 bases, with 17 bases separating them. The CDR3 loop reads CASSLFRGGAGYGYTF. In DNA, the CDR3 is TGTGCCAGCAGCTTATTTCGGGGGGGCGCAGGCTATGGCTACACCTTC.

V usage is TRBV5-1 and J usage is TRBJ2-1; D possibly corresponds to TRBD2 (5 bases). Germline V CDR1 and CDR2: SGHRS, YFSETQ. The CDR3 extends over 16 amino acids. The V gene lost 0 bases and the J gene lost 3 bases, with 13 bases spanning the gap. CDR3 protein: CASSLAERGNYNEQFF. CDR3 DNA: TGCGCCAGCAGCTTGGCTGAACGGGGAAACTACAATGAGCAGTTCTTC.

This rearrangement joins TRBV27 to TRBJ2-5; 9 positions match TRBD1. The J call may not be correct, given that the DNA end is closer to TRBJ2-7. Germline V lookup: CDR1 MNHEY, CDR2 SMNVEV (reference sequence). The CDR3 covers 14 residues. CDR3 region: CASSLRTGAYEQYF. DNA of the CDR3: TGTGCCAGCAGTTTACGGACAGGGGCCTACGAGCAGTACTTC.

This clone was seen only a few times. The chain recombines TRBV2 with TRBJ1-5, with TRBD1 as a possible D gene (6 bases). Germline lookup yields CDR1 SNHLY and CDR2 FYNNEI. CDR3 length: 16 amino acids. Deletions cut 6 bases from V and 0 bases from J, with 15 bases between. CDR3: CASRPGQSFSNQPQHF. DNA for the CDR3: TGTGCCAGCAGACCCGGACAGTCCTTTAGCAATCAGCCCCAGCATTTT.

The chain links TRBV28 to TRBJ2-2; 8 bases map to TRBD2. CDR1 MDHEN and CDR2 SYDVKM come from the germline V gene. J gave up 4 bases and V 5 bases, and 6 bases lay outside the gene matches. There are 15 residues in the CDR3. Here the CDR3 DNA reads TGTGCCAGCAGTCCCAACGGGAGGGCCACCGGGGAGCTGTTTTTT. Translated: CASSPNGRATGELFF.

The CDR3 DNA sequence: TGTGCCAGCAGTTGGGGACTAGCGGATTACGAGCAGTACTTC. Residues: CASSWGLADYEQYF. The chain uses TRBV27 and TRBJ2-7, with TRBD2 matching 11 bases. Trimming took 4 bases from V and 4 from J; bases not matched to a gene: 3. The CDR3 is 14 residues long. Germline V gene data show CDR1 as MNHEY and CDR2 as SMNVEV (reference sequence).

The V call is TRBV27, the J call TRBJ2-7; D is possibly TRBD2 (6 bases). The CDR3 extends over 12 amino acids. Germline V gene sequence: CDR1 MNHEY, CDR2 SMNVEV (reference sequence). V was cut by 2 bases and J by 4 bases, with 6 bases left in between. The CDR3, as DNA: TGTGCCAGCAGTTTAGCGGGATACGAGCAGTACTTC. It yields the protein CASSLAGYEQYF.

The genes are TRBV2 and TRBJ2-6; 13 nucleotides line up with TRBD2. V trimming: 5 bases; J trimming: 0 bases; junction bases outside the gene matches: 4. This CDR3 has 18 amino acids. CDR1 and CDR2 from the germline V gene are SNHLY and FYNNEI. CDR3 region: CASSPWTSGSSGANVLTF. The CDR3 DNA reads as TGTGCCAGCAGTCCTTGGACTAGCGGGAGCTCTGGGGCCAACGTCCTGACTTTC.

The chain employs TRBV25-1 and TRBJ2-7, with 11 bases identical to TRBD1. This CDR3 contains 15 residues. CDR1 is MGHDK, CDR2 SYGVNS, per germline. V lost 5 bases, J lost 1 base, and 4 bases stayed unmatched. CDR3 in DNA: TGTGCCAGCAGTAAGGGGACAGGGGGTTCCTACGAGCAGTACTTC. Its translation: CASSKGTGGSYEQYF.

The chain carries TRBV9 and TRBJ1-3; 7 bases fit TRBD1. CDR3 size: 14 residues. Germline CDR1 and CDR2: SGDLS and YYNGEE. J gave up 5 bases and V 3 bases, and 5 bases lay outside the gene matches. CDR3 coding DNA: TGTGCCAGCAGCGGATCGACAGGGCGAAACACCATATATTTT. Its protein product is CASSGSTGRNTIYF.

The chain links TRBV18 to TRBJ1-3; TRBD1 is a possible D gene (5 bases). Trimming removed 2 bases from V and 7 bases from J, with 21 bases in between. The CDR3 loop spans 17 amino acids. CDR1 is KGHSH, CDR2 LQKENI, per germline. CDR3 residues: CASSPIYEQGGRNTIYF. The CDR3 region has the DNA TGTGCCAGCTCACCAATCTATGAGCAGGGTGGGCGGAACACCATATATTTT.